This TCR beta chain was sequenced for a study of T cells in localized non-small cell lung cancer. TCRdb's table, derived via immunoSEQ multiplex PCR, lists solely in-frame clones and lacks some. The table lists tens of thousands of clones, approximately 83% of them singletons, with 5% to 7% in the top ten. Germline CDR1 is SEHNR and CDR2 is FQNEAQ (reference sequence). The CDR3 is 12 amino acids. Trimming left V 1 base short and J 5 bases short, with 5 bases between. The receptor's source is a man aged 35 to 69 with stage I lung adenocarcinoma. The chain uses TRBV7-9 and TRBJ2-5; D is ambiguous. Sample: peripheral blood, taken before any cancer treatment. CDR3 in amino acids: CASSLGPETQYF. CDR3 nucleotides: TGTGCCAGCAGCTTAGGCCCCGAGACCCAGTACTTC.